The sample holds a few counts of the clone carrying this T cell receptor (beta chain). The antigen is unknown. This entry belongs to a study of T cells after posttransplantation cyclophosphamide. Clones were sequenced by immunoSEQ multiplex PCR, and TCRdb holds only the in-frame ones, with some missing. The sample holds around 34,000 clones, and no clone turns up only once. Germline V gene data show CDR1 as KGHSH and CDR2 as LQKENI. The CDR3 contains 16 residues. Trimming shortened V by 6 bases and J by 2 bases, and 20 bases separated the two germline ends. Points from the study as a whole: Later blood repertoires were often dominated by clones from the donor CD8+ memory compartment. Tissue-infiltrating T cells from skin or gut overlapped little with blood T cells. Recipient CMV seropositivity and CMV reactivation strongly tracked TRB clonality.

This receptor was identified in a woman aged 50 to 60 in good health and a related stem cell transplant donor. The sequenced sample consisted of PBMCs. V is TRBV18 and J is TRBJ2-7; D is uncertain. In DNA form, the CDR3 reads TGTGCCAGCTCCCCGGGTTACATTTTTTCAGCCTACGAGCAGTACTTC. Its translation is CASSPGYIFSAYEQYF.